This T cell receptor (beta chain) derives from a study of blood T cell repertoires in COVID-19. The CDR3 contains 11 residues. Trimming left V 0 bases short and J 8 bases short, with 4 bases between. Per germline, CDR1 DFQATT and CDR2 SNEGSKA (reference sequence). Using immunoSEQ multiplex PCR, the repertoire was profiled, and TCRdb retains in-frame clones only, with some absent. Among 200,000 to 300,000 clones listed, 86% were seen once. Material: peripheral blood. This clonotype originated in a woman in her fifties or sixties who had recovered from COVID-19. V usage is TRBV20-1 and J usage is TRBJ1-4; D is ambiguous. The CDR3, as DNA: TGCAGTGCTAGAGATCAGGAAAAACTGTTTTTT. Translation gives CSARDQEKLFF.